This T cell receptor beta chain was captured by sequencing in a study of T cells in Graves' hyperthyroidism and ophthalmopathy. Overall study context: Peripheral blood was collected at initial diagnosis, before any treatment. General study findings and limits: Ophthalmopathy was distinguished from stable hyperthyroidism by 13 V-J signatures. Clonotypes that were expanded in thyroid above 0.001 mostly appeared in blood too.

Comment on this clonotype: Its specificity is unknown.

Reasons for excluding patients were uncontrolled infection, other autoimmune disease, pregnancy or lactation. RNA transcripts were the template for amplifying TCR beta CDR3 regions. HTBI primers were the set used in a first-round RT-PCR of the TCR CDR3. MiXCR, run by TCRdb on the multiplex PCR reads, gives a single entry per CDR3 protein. Of approximately 600,000 distinct CDR3 sequences in the sample, 14% were seen once. This CDR3 contains 14 residues. The V gene lost 0 bases and the J gene lost 3 bases, with 9 bases spanning the gap. Per germline, CDR1 MNHEY and CDR2 SVGAGI. This receptor was identified in a woman aged 18 to 35 with Graves' ophthalmopathy. Sequencing was done on a sample of blood. The chain is built from TRBV6-5 and TRBJ2-7, with a weak D call TRBD2 (5 bases). The DNA for the CDR3 is TGTGCCAGCAGTTACTCGGAGGAAAGCTACGAGCAGTACTTC. Protein: CASSYSEESYEQYF.